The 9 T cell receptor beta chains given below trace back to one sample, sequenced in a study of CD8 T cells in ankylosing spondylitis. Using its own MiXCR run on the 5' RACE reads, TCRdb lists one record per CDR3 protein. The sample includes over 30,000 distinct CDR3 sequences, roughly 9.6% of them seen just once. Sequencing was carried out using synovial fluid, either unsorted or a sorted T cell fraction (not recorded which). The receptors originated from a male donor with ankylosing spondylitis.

CDR3 sequence reads: CASSIGQGNYGYTF. CDR3 DNA: TGTGCCAGTAGTATTGGGCAGGGAAACTATGGCTACACCTTC. V and J are TRBV19 and TRBJ1-2, with D maybe TRBD1 (5 bases). Trimming pared 3 bases from V and 2 bases from J, leaving 10 bases between. This CDR3 is 14 amino acids long. Germline V gene data show CDR1 as LNHDA and CDR2 as SQIVND (reference sequence). Full variable domain (rest looked up from reference TRBV19 and TRBJ1-2): DGGITQSPKYLFRKEGQNVTLSCEQNLNHDAMYWYRQDPGQGLRLIYYSQIVNDFQKGDIAEGYSVSREKKESFPLTVTSAQKNPTAFYLCASSIGQGNYGYTFGSGTRLTVV.

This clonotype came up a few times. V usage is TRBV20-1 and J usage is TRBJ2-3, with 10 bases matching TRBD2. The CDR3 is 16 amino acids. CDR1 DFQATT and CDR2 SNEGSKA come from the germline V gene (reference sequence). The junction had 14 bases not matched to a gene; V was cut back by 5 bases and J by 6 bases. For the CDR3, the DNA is TGCAGTGCTCCCCCTCGTTTGAGCGGGGGGGTGGATACGCAGTATTTT. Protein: CSAPPRLSGGVDTQYF.

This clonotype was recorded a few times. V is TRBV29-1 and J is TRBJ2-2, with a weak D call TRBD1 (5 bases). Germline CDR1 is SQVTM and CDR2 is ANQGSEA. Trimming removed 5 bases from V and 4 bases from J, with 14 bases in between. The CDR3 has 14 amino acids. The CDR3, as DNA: TGCAGCGTTCAAGGTCAGGGCGGCACCGGGGAGCTGTTTTTT. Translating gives CSVQGQGGTGELFF.

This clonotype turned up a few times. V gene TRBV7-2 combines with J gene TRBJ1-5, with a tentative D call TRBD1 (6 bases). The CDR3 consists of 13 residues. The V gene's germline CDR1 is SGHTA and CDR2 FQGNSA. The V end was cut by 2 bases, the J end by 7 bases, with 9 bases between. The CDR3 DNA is TGTGCCAGCAGCTTAACCGACAGGCAGCCCCAGCATTTT. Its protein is CASSLTDRQPQHF.

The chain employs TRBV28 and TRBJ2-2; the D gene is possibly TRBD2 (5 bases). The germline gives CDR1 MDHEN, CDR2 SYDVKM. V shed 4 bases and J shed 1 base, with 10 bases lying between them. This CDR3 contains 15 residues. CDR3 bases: TGTGCCAGCAGTTGGGAGATATTGAACACCGGGGAGCTGTTTTTT. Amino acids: CASSWEILNTGELFF.

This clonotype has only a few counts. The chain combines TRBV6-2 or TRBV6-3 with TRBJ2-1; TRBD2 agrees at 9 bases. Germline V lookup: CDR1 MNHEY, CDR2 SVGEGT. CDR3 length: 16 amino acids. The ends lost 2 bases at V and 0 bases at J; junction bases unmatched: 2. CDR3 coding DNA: TGTGCCAGCAGTTACCGTAGCGGGAGCTCCTACAATGAGCAGTTCTTC. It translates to CASSYRSGSSYNEQFF.

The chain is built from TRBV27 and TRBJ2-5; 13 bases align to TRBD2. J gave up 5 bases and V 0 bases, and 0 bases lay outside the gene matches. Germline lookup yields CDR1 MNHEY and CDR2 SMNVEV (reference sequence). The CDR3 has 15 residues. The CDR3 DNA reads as TGTGCCAGCAGTTTATCGACTAGCGGGAGGGAGACCCAGTACTTC. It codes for CASSLSTSGRETQYF.

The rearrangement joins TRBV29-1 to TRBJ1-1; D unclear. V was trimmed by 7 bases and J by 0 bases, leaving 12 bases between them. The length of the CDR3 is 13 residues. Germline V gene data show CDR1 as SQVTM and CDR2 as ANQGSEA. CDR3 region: CSGRSSLNTEAFF. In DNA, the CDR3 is TGCAGCGGGCGTAGTTCACTGAACACTGAAGCTTTCTTT.

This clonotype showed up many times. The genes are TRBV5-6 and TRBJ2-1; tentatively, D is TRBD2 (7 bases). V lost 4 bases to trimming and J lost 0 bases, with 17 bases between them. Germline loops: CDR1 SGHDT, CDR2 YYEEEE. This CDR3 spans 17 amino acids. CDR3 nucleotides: TGTGCCAGCAGCGGGGGGGGGACACTGAGCTCCTACAATGAGCAGTTCTTC. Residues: CASSGGGTLSSYNEQFF.